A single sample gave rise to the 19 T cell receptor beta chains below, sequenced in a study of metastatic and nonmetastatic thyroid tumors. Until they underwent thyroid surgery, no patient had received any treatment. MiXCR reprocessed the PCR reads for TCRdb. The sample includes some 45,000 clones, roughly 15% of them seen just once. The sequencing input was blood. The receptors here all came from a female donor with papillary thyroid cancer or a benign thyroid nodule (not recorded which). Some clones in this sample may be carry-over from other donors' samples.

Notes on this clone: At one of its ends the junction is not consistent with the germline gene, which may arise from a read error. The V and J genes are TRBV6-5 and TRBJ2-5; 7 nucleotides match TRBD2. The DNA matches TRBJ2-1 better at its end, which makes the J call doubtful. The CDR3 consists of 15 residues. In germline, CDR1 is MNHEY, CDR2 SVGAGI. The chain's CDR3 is CANSSSGIFRNEQFF. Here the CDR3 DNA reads TGTGCCAACAGTTCAAGCGGGATTTTCCGGAATGAGCAGTTCTTC.

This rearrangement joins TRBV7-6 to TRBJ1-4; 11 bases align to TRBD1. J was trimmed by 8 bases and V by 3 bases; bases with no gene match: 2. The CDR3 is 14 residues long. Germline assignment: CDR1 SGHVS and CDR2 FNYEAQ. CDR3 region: CASSLDRGREKLFF. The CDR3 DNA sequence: TGTGCCAGCAGCTTGGACAGGGGGCGAGAAAAACTGTTTTTT.

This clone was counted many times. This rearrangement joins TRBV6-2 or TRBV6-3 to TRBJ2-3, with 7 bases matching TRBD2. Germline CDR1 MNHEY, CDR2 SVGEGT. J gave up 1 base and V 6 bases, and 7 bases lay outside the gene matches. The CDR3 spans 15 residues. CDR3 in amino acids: CASSLGAGRTDTQYF. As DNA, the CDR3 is TGTGCCAGCAGCCTGGGAGCGGGGCGCACAGATACGCAGTATTTT.

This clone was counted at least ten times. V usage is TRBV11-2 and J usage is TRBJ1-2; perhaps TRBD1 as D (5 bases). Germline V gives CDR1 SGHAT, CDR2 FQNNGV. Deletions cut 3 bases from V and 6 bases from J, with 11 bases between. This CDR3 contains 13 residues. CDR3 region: CASSLGTKDGYTF. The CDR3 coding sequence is TGTGCCAGCAGCTTGGGGACGAAGGATGGCTACACCTTC.

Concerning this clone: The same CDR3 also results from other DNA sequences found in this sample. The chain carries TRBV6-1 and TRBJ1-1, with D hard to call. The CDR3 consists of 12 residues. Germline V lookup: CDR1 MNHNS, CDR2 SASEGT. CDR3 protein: CASSEVSSEAFF. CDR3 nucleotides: TGTGCAAGTAGTGAAGTAAGCAGTGAAGCTTTCTTT.

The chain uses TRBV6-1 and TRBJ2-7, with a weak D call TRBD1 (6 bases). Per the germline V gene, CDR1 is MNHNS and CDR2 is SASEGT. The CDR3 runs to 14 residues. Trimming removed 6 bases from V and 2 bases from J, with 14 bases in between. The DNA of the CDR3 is TGTGCCAGCAGGGCCAGGGGTCCCGCCTACGAGCAGTACTTC. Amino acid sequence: CASRARGPAYEQYF.

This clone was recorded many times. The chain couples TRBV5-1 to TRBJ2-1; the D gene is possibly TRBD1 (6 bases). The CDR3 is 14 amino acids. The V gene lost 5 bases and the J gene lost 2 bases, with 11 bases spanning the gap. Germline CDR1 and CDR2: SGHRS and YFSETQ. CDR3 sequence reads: CASSRSGAYNEQFF. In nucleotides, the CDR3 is TGCGCCAGCAGTCGATCAGGGGCCTACAATGAGCAGTTCTTC.

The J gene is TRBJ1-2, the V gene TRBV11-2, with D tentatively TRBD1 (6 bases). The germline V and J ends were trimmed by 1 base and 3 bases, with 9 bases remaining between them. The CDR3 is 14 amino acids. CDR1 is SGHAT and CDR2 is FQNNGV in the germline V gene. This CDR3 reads CASSLAPGDYGYTF. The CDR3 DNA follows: TGTGCCAGCAGCTTAGCCCCAGGGGACTATGGCTACACCTTC.

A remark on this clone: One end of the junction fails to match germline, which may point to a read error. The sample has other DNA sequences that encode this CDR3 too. The CDR3 is CASSPGGTQGNTIYF. The CDR3 DNA sequence: TGTGCCAGCAGTCCCGGAGGGACACAGGGAAACACAATATATTTT. The V and J genes are TRBV28 and TRBJ1-3; the D gene is possibly TRBD1 (6 bases). Germline loops: CDR1 MDHEN, CDR2 SYDVKM. The CDR3 length is 15 residues.

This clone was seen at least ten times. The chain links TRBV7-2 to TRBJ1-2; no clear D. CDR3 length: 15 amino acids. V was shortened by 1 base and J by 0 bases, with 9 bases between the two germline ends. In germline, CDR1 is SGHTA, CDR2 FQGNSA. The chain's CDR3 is CASSLVVGANYGYTF. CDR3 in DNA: TGTGCCAGCAGCTTAGTGGTAGGCGCTAACTATGGCTACACCTTC.

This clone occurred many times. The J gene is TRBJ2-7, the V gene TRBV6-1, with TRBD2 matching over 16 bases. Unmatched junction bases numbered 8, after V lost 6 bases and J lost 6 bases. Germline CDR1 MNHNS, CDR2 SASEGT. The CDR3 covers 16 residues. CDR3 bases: TGTGCCAGCAGCCCCGGGACTAGCGGGGGGGTCCGCGAGCAGTACTTC. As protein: CASSPGTSGGVREQYF.

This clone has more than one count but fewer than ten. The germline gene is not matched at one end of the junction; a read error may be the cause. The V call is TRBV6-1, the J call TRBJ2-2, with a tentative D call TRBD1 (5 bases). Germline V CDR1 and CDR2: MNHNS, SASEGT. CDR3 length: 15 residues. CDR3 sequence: CVSSPPGHRFGELFF. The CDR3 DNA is TGTGTCAGCAGTCCTCCTGGACACAGATTCGGGGAGCTGTTTTTT.

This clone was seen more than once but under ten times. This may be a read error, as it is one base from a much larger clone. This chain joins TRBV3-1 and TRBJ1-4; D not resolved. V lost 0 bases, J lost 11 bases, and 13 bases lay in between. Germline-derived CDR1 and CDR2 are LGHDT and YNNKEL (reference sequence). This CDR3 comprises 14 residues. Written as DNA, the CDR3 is TGTGCCAGCAGCCAAGAAGCGTCCCAAACTAAACTGTTTTTT. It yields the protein CASSQEASQTKLFF.

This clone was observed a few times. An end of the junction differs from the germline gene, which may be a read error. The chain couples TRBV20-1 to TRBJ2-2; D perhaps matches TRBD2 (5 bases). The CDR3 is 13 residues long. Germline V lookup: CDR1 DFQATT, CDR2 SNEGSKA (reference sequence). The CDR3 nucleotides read TGCAGTGCCATTCGCCCTCCGGCCGGGGAGCTGCTTTTT. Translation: CSAIRPPAGELLF.

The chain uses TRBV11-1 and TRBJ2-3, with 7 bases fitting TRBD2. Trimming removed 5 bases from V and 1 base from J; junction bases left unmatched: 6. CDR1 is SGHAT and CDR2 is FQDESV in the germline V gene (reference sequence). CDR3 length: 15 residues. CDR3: CASSPQGGGTDTQYF. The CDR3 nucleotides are TGTGCCAGCAGCCCTCAGGGAGGGGGCACAGATACGCAGTATTTT.

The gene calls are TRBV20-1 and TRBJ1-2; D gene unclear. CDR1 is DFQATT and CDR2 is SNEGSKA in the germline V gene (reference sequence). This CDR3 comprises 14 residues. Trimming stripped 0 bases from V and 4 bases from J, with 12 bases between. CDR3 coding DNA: TGCAGTGCTAGAGATTCTCGCAGCCTCTATGGCTACACCTTC. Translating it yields CSARDSRSLYGYTF.

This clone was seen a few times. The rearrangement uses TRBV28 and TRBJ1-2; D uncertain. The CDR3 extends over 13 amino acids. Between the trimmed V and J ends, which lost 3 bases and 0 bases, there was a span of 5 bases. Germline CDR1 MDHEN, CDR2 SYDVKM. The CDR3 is CASSLTANYGYTF. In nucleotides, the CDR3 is TGTGCCAGCAGTTTGACGGCTAACTATGGCTACACCTTC.

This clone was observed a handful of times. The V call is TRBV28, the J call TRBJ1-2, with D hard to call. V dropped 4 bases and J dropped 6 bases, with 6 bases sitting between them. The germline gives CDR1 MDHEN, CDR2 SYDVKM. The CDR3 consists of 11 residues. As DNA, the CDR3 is TGTGCCAGCAGTTACAGAGATGGCTACACCTTC. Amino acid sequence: CASSYRDGYTF.

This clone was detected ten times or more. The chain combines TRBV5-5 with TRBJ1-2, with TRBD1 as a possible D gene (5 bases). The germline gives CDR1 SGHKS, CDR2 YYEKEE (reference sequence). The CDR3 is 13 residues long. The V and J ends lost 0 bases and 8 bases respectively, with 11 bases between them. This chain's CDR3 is CASSLEAGWGYTF. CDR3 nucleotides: TGTGCCAGCAGCTTGGAGGCAGGGTGGGGCTACACCTTC.